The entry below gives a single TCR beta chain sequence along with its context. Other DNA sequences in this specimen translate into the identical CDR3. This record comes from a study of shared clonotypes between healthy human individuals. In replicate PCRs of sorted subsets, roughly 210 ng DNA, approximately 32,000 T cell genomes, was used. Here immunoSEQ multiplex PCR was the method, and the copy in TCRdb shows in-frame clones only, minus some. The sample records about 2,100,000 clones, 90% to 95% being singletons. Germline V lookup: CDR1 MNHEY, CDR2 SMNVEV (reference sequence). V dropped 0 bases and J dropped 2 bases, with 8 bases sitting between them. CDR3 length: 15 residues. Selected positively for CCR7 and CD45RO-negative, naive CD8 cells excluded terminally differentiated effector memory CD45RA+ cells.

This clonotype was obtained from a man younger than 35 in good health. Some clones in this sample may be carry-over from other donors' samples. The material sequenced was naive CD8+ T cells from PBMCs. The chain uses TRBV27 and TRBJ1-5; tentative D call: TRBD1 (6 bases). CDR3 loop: CASSLSRTGNQPQHF. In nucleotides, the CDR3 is TGTGCCAGCAGTTTATCGAGGACAGGCAATCAGCCCCAGCATTTT.